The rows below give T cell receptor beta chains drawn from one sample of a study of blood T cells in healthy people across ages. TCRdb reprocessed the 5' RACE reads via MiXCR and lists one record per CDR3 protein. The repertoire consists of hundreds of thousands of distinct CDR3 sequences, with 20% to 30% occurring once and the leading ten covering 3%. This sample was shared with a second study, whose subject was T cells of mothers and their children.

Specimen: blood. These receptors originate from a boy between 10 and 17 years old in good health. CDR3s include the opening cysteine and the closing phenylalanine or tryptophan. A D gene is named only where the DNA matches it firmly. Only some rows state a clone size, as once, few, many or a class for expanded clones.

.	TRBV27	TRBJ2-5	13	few	TGTGCCAGCAGTGGAGCGCAGGGCGGGACCCAGTACTTC	CASSGAQGGTQYF
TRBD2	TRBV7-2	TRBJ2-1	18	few	TGTGCCAGCAGCTTAGTCGGGCTGTGGGCGGGGGGAGACAATGAGCAGTTCTTC	CASSLVGLWAGGDNEQFF
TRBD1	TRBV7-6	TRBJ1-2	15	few	TGTGCCAGCAGCCCGTCTTCCGGACAGGGTATTGGCTACACCTTC	CASSPSSGQGIGYTF
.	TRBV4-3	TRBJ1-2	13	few	TGCGCCAGCAGCCAAACTGGATTTAGTGGCTACACCTTC	CASSQTGFSGYTF
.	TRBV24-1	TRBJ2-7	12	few	TGTGCCACCCCCGGGATTTCCTACGAGCAGTACTTC	CATPGISYEQYF
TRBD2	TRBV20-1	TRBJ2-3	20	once	TGCAGTGCTAGAGTGGGACTAGCGGGTGTGAGGTCCCCTTTGACAGATACGCAGTATTTT	CSARVGLAGVRSPLTDTQYF
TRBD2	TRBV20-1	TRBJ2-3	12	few	TGCAGCGCTACTAGCGGGATGGATACGCAGTATTTT	CSATSGMDTQYF
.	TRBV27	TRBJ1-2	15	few	TGTGCCAGCAGTTTATCGGGGTTGGGGGCCCATGGCTACACCTTC	CASSLSGLGAHGYTF
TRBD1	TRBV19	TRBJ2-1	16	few	TGTGCCAGTAGTATTGGGCCAGCGACAGGGTACAATGAGCAGTTCTTC	CASSIGPATGYNEQFF
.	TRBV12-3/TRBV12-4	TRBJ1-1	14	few	TGTGCCAGCAGTAAAGGACCGACGAGGACTGAAGCTTTCTTT	CASSKGPTRTEAFF
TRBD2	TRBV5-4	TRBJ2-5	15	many	TGTGCCAGCAGCTTGCGTACGGGGGGTCAAGAGACCCAGTACTTC	CASSLRTGGQETQYF
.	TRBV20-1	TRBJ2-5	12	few	TGCAGTGCTAGAGAGGCCGGCCTAGGGGAGTACTTC	CSAREAGLGEYF
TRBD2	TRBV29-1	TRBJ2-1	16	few	TGCAGCGTTGAAGAGGTTAGCGGGGGGGCTGTCGATGAGCAGTTCTTC	CSVEEVSGGAVDEQFF
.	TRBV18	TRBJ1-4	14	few	TGTGCCAGCTCACCAGTCACAGGTCGTGAAAAACTGTTTTTT	CASSPVTGREKLFF
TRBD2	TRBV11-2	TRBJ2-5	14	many	TGTGCCAGCAGCTTTAAGGGAGGGCAAGAGACCCAGTACTTC	CASSFKGGQETQYF
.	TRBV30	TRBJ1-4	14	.	TGTGCCTGGAGTCTTGGACCGATAGATGAAAAACTGTTTTTT	CAWSLGPIDEKLFF
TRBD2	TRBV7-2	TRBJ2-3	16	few	TGTGCCAGCAGCTTAAGCCTAGCGGGGAGCACAGATACGCAGTATTTT	CASSLSLAGSTDTQYF
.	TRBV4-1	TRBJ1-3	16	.	TGCGCCAGCAGCCAAGACGAGGGACTCTCTGGAAACACCATATATTTT	CASSQDEGLSGNTIYF
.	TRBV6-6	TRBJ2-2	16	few	TGTGCCAGCAGCCCTGCGGGGCACCGTTTTTCGGGGGAGCTGTTTTTT	CASSPAGHRFSGELFF
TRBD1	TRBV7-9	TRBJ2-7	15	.	TGTGCCAGCAGCTTAGAAGGACAGGGCTTCTACGAGCAGTACTTC	CASSLEGQGFYEQYF
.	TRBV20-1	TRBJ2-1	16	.	TGCAGTGCTAGAGGAGAGGCGAAGGGGACTTACAATGAGCAGTTCTTC	CSARGEAKGTYNEQFF
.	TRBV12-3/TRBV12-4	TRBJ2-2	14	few	TGTGCCAGCAGGGGGGGCGGGGACCCCGGGGAGCTGTTTTTT	CASRGGGDPGELFF
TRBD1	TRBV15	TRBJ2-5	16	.	TGTGCCACCAGCAAGCGACAGGGATTATGGCAAGAGACCCAGTACTTC	CATSKRQGLWQETQYF
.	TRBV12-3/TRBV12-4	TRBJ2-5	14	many	TGTGCCAGCAGTTTAACAAGAGCTCAAGAGACCCAGTACTTC	CASSLTRAQETQYF
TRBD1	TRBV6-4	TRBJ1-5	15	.	TGTGCCAGCACACAGGGGCATATGAGCAATCAGCCCCAGCATTTT	CASTQGHMSNQPQHF
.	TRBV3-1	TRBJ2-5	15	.	TGTGCCAGCAGCCAAGGGGGAAGACTACAAGAGACCCAGTACTTC	CASSQGGRLQETQYF
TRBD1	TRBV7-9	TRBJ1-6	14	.	TGTGCCAGCAGCACCGGGACAGGGAATTCACCCCTCCGCTTT	CASSTGTGNSPLRF
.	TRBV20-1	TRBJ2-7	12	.	TGCAGTGTGGCGAAAGGGCTCTCCGAGCAGTACTTC	CSVAKGLSEQYF
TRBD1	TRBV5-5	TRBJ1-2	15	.	TGTGCCAGCAGTGAGGGCAGGGGGTTCTCCTATGGCTACACCTTC	CASSEGRGFSYGYTF
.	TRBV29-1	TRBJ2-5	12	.	TGCAGCGTAGTATTCGGTTCAGAGACCCAGTACTTC	CSVVFGSETQYF
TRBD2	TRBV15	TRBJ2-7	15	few	TGTGCCACCAGCAGGGGACTAGCGGGGGACTACGAGCAGTACTTC	CATSRGLAGDYEQYF
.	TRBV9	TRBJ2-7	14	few	TGTGCCAGCAGCGTAGACAGCAGTCCTTACGAGCAGTACTTC	CASSVDSSPYEQYF
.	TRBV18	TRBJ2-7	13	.	TGTGCCAGCTCACTCTCCGACGGATACGAGCAGTACTTC	CASSLSDGYEQYF
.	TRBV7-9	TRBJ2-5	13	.	TGTGCCAGCAGCTTAGAGGCTCGGCCGACCCAGTACTTC	CASSLEARPTQYF
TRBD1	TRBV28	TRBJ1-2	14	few	TGTGCCAGCAGTTTCCAGGGGGCAAACTATGGCTACACCTTC	CASSFQGANYGYTF
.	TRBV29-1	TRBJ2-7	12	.	TGCAGCGGGGGGACAAGTAGATACGAGCAGTACTTC	CSGGTSRYEQYF
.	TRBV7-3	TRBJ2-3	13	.	TGTGCCAGCAGCTTAATGGCCACAGATACGCAGTATTTT	CASSLMATDTQYF
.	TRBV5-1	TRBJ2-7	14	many	TGTGCCAGCAGTTTAGGACAGAGCTCCTACGAGCAGTACTTC	CASSLGQSSYEQYF
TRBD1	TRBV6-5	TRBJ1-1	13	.	TGTGCCAGCAGCCCTATCAGGGGGACTGAAGCTTTCTTT	CASSPIRGTEAFF
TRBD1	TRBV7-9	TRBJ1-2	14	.	TGTGCCAGCAGCCCACTACAGGGGGCCGATGGCTACACCTTC	CASSPLQGADGYTF